The T cell receptor (beta chain) under discussion was sequenced for a study of blood T cells in healthy people across ages. Study findings and constraints: Per million T cells, TCR beta diversity dropped about linearly as age rose. Donors of long life had a larger count of naive CD4+ cells and greater diversity than aged donors.

Every donor gave 9 to 10 milliliters of peripheral blood. This clonotype was detected ten times or more. Antigen: not known. The second PCR ran roughly 6 to 11 cycles with a sample-barcoded 5' primer and J-beta primers. TCRdb ran MiXCR on the 5' RACE reads and lists one entry per CDR3 protein. The sample carries about 640,000 distinct CDR3 sequences, under 30% recorded once. The sequenced sample was blood. The receptor was derived from an elderly woman in good health.

The CDR3 spells CAIGTGDNQPQHF. As DNA, the CDR3 is TGTGCCATCGGGACAGGGGACAATCAGCCCCAGCATTTT. The rearrangement uses TRBV10-3 and TRBJ1-5; 10 bases fit TRBD1. Per the germline V gene, CDR1 is ENHRY and CDR2 is SYGVKD. The CDR3 is 13 amino acids. With 8 bases clipped from V and 3 bases from J, the junction kept 1 base outside the gene matches.